This T cell receptor (beta chain) emerged from a study of T cells after yellow fever vaccination. Findings of the study overall: The study re-detected most primary-vaccination clones after the booster (under 97% CD4, 85% to 90% CD8).

TCRdb recomputed calls from the 5' RACE reads with MiXCR, one row per CDR3 protein. The sample has 400,000 to 650,000 distinct CDR3 sequences, just over 20% seen once; the top ten hold roughly 16%. The V and J ends lost 3 bases and 4 bases respectively, with 19 bases between them. CDR1 SGHRS and CDR2 YFSETQ come from the germline V gene. This CDR3 comprises 16 residues. This clonotype was recorded a few times. The antigen remains undetermined. Specimen: PBMCs, collected about 20 days after the first yellow fever vaccination. The V and J genes are TRBV5-1 and TRBJ1-2; tentatively, D is TRBD1 (6 bases). The sequence derives from a man younger than 35 who received the YFV17D yellow fever vaccine. The CDR3 sequence: CASSSDPQGRSYGYTF. The CDR3 nucleotides read TGCGCCAGCAGCTCTGATCCGCAGGGGAGAAGCTATGGCTACACCTTC.